This record covers a single T cell receptor beta chain. Distinct nucleotide sequences in the sample also encode this CDR3. The record originates from a study of blood T cell repertoires in COVID-19. Study at large: The United States, Italy and Spain supplied acute and convalescent COVID-19 samples. PBMCs, B-cell-depleted T cells, or T cells provided the cDNA or gDNA that made up the material.

Per the original methods: Using reference gene primer amplification, nucleated cell counts were estimated. Using immunoSEQ multiplex PCR, the repertoire was profiled, and TCRdb retains in-frame clones only, with some absent. V and J calls and clone size come straight from that table; D and trimming were deduced from the DNA. This sample has 200,000 to 250,000 clones, with under 90% found just once. With V trimmed by 2 bases and J by 0 bases, 1 base remained unmatched. Germline V lookup: CDR1 SGHNT, CDR2 YYREEE (reference sequence). The CDR3 runs 15 residues. This TCR derives from a woman over 75 with active or convalescent COVID-19. The chain recombines TRBV5-4 with TRBJ2-3; TRBD2 aligns across 9 bases. The sequenced sample consisted of peripheral blood. DNA for the CDR3: TGTGCCAGCAGCTTCGGACTAGCGAGCACAGATACGCAGTATTTT. It yields the protein CASSFGLASTDTQYF.